This T cell receptor (beta chain) was found in a study of T cell changes during pregnancy in multiple sclerosis. The germline CDR1 and CDR2 sequences are SGHTA and FQGNSA. Losses at the gene ends were 5 bases for V and 3 bases for J; bases not matched to a gene: 12. The length of the CDR3 is 16 residues. Clones were read by immunoSEQ multiplex PCR, and TCRdb kept only the in-frame ones, dropping some. Of roughly 100,000 clones listed, 92% are singletons. Sequences were derived from peripheral blood, sampled after pregnancy. The V and J genes are TRBV7-2 and TRBJ2-7; 8 nucleotides agree with TRBD2. The sequence came from a female donor with multiple sclerosis, enrolled in a pregnancy study. In DNA, the CDR3 is TGTGCCAGCAGCCCAGTGGGGGGACTAGGAATCTACGAGCAGTACTTC. Translation gives CASSPVGGLGIYEQYF.